The following is a TCR beta chain sequence with its context. What it recognizes is unknown. This entry belongs to a study of Graves' ophthalmopathy and Graves' hyperthyroidism. About the research overall: No progression to ophthalmopathy over 18 months defined stable hyperthyroidism. Regarding the study as a whole: The model's prediction of ophthalmopathy progression had roughly 71% sensitivity and around 77% specificity. The blood repertoire also included most expanded thyroid clonotypes above 0.001 frequency. Sensitivity reached just under 90% and specificity approximately 81% for a 13-signature model separating ophthalmopathy from stable hyperthyroidism.

The CDR3 totals 13 residues. The V end lost 6 bases, the J end lost 7 bases, and 15 bases lay between the germline ends. Germline V CDR1 and CDR2: SNHLY, FYNNEI. RNA transcripts were the source from which TCR beta CDR3 regions were amplified. After a first-round RT-PCR with HTBI primers, a second-round multiplex PCR was run. TCRdb ran MiXCR on the multiplex PCR reads and lists one entry per CDR3 protein. The table includes about 1.1 million distinct CDR3 sequences, about 38% detected once. This sequence joins TRBV2 and TRBJ1-1; D perhaps matches TRBD1 (6 bases). The receptor was derived from an adult man with Graves' hyperthyroidism. The sequenced sample was peripheral blood or thyroid tissue (not recorded which). In DNA, the CDR3 is TGTGCCAGCAGCCTCAGGGGTACGGGTGAAGCTTTCTTT. As protein: CASSLRGTGEAFF.